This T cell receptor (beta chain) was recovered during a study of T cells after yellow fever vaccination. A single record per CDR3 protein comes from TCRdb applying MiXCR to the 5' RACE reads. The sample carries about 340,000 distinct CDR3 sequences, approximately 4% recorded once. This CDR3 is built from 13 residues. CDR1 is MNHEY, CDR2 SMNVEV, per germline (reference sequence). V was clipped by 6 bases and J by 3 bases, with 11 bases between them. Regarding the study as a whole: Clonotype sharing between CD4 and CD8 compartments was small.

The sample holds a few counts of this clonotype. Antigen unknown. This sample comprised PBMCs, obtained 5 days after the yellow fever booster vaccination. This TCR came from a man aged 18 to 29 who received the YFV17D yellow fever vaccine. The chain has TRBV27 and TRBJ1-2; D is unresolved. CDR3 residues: CASSLEPHYGYTF. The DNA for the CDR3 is TGTGCCAGCAGCCTGGAGCCCCACTATGGCTACACCTTC.